Listed below are T cell receptor beta chains from one sample, sequenced in a study of a mutant IDH1 vaccine in newly diagnosed glioma. TCRdb's table, derived via immunoSEQ multiplex PCR, lists solely in-frame clones and lacks some. Of approximately 70,000 clones in the sample, 86% were seen once. This material consisted of PBMCs, taken from a glioma patient treated with radiotherapy, temozolomide or both. Source of these receptors: a man aged 30-40 years with glioma. CDR3s include the opening cysteine and the closing phenylalanine or tryptophan. The D gene is left open where the match is weak. Clone sizes are given selectively: once, few, many, or a class where the clone is expanded.

TRBV27	-	TRBJ2-7	-	CASAAGQFSYEQYF	TGTGCCAGCGCCGCGGGACAGTTCTCCTACGAGCAGTACTTC
TRBV9	-	TRBJ1-4	-	CASSVEGYGEKLFF	TGTGCCAGCAGCGTAGAAGGATATGGTGAAAAACTGTTTTTT
TRBV10-3	-	TRBJ2-7	-	CAIIRDGTYEQYF	TGTGCCATCATCAGGGACGGCACCTACGAGCAGTACTTC
TRBV9	-	TRBJ1-1	-	CASSYGNAEAFF	TGTGCCAGCAGCTATGGGAACGCTGAAGCTTTCTTT
TRBV18	TRBD1	TRBJ1-5	-	CASSPTGSGNQPQHF	TGTGCCAGCTCACCGACAGGGTCAGGCAATCAGCCCCAGCATTTT
TRBV6-5	-	TRBJ1-2	-	CASSYRGRLSYGYTF	TGTGCCAGCAGTTACCGGGGGAGGTTGTCCTATGGCTACACCTTC
TRBV6-1	TRBD2	TRBJ2-3	-	CASSAGTSGGTDTQYF	TGTGCCAGCAGTGCCGGGACTAGCGGGGGCACAGATACGCAGTATTTT
TRBV9	TRBD1	TRBJ2-1	-	CASSGDRGRNEQFF	TGTGCCAGCAGCGGGGACAGGGGGCGGAATGAGCAGTTCTTC
TRBV28	TRBD1	TRBJ1-6	-	CASSFQTGGFSPLHF	TGTGCCAGCAGTTTTCAGACAGGGGGGTTTTCACCCCTCCACTTT
TRBV27	-	TRBJ1-5	-	CASSPWEGLLSRGNQPQHF	TGTGCCAGCAGCCCCTGGGAGGGGCTGCTTTCCCGGGGCAATCAGCCCCAGCATTTT
TRBV6-6	-	TRBJ2-1	-	CAINRDPMGNEQFF	TGTGCCATCAACCGGGACCCTATGGGGAATGAGCAGTTCTTC
TRBV7-9	-	TRBJ2-6	once	CASSPGSGANVLTF	TGTGCCAGCAGCCCCGGGAGTGGGGCCAACGTCCTGACTTTC
TRBV7-9	TRBD1	TRBJ1-6	few	CASSHRGLNSPLHF	TGTGCCAGCAGCCACAGGGGGCTGAATTCACCCCTCCACTTT
TRBV7-9	TRBD1	TRBJ1-3	few	CASSLSSGTGASIYF	TGTGCCAGCAGCTTATCATCCGGGACAGGAGCATCCATATATTTT
TRBV14	TRBD1	TRBJ1-2	-	CASSQDGPDRFTGGYTF	TGTGCCAGCAGCCAAGATGGTCCGGACAGGTTCACAGGAGGCTACACCTTC
TRBV28	-	TRBJ1-5	-	CASSLSGGNQPQHF	TGTGCCAGCAGTTTATCAGGGGGCAATCAGCCCCAGCATTTT
TRBV14	TRBD1	TRBJ1-3	-	CASSRTGFSGNTIYF	TGTGCCAGCAGCCGGACAGGCTTCTCTGGAAACACCATATATTTT
TRBV9	-	TRBJ1-2	-	CASSVVGRQGNYGYTF	TGTGCCAGCAGCGTAGTCGGGCGGCAGGGGAACTATGGCTACACCTTC
TRBV5-4	TRBD1	TRBJ2-1	-	CASSVGTEHNEQFF	TGTGCCAGCAGCGTAGGGACAGAACACAATGAGCAGTTCTTC
TRBV6-5	-	TRBJ1-5	-	CASSSSGSGSNQPQHF	TGTGCCAGCAGTTCATCAGGGTCGGGTAGCAATCAGCCCCAGCATTTT
TRBV11-2	-	TRBJ2-1	-	CASSTGQNNEQFF	TGTGCCAGCAGCACTGGACAGAACAATGAGCAGTTCTTC
TRBV6-5	-	TRBJ1-2	-	CASSYSSGAHYGYTF	TGTGCCAGCAGTTACTCGAGTGGGGCGCACTATGGCTACACCTTC
TRBV7-7	TRBD2	TRBJ2-2	-	CASSLLGGTGELFF	TGTGCCAGCAGCTTACTCGGGGGGACCGGGGAGCTGTTTTTT
TRBV13	-	TRBJ2-2	once	CASNMRRITNTGELFF	TGTGCCAGCAACATGAGGAGGATTACGAACACCGGGGAGCTGTTTTTT
TRBV7-9	-	TRBJ1-3	-	CASSLSAGFGNTIYF	TGTGCCAGCAGCTTAAGTGCAGGGTTTGGAAACACCATATATTTT
TRBV30	-	TRBJ1-1	few	CAWRRQTNTEAFF	TGTGCCTGGAGGAGACAGACGAACACTGAAGCTTTCTTT
TRBV19	-	TRBJ2-1	-	CASKGGGTGQTYNEQFF	TGTGCCAGTAAGGGGGGAGGGACAGGTCAAACCTACAATGAGCAGTTCTTC
TRBV30	-	TRBJ1-1	-	CAWSVQGNSEAFF	TGTGCCTGGAGTGTACAGGGAAACTCTGAAGCTTTCTTT
TRBV27	-	TRBJ1-2	-	CASSKQGVNGYTF	TGTGCCAGCAGCAAACAGGGTGTAAATGGCTACACCTTC
TRBV2	TRBD2	TRBJ2-1	-	CHPVGGDRWDNEQFF	TGCCACCCGGTGGGGGGGGATCGATGGGACAATGAGCAGTTCTTC
TRBV6-5	-	TRBJ2-7	once	CASSYWAGKTYEQYF	TGTGCCAGCAGTTACTGGGCGGGAAAAACCTACGAGCAGTACTTC
TRBV7-8	-	TRBJ2-7	-	CASSLAGVFDEQYF	TGTGCCAGCAGCTTAGCAGGGGTCTTCGACGAGCAGTACTTC
TRBV5-8	-	TRBJ2-7	-	CASSFGGQSYEQYF	TGTGCCAGCAGCTTTGGGGGTCAATCCTACGAGCAGTACTTC